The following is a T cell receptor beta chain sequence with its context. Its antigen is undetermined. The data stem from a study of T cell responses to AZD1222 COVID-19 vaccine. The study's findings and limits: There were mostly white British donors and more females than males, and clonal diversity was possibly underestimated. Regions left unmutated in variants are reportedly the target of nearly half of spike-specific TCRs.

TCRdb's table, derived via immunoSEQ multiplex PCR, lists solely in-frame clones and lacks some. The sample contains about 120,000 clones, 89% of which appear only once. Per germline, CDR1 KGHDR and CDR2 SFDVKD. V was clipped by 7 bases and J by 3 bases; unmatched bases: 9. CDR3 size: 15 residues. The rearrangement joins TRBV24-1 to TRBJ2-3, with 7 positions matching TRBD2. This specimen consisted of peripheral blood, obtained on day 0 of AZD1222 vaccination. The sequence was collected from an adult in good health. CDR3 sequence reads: CATSPDGRRTDTQYF. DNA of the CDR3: TGTGCCACCAGCCCCGACGGGAGGAGAACAGATACGCAGTATTTT.